This TCR beta chain was profiled in a study of regulatory T cells in long-lasting Graves disease. This clonotype has a count of ten or more. Its cognate antigen is unknown. Time point specified: newly diagnosed GD, antithyroid drugs for less than 3 months. TCR sequences were obtained from RNA taken from PBMCs. Deletions cut 7 bases from V and 10 bases from J, with 19 bases between. The CDR3 runs 13 residues. Overall study findings and caveats: Persistent Graves' patients showed less TCR diversity than newly diagnosed ones.

Construction of the TCR beta libraries employed iRepertoire HTBI primers in conjunction with Arm-PCR of CDR3 regions. Using its own MiXCR run on the multiplex PCR reads, TCRdb lists one record per CDR3 protein. The sample lists approximately 480,000 distinct CDR3 sequences; around 16% were seen once. This sample was also put to use in a study of T cells in Graves' hyperthyroidism and ophthalmopathy. As reported in that work: Stable Graves' hyperthyroidism denoted no ophthalmopathy progression over 18 months. Together with thyroid ultrasound, orbital computed tomography, serum thyroxine and TRAb, clinical symptoms were used for diagnoses.

J is TRBJ1-1 and V is TRBV12-3 or TRBV12-4; D remains ambiguous. The material was peripheral blood mononuclear cells (PBMCs), obtained at new diagnosis, from a patient treated with antithyroid drugs. The sequence was obtained from a man aged 40-49 years with Graves disease. The CDR3 nucleotides are TGTGCCAGCAATGGCCCAAACCGGGGTCGAGCTTTCTTT. The encoded protein is CASNGPNRGRAFF.